This record concerns one TCR beta chain sequence. The antigen is unknown. This sample is drawn from a study of T cells in Graves' hyperthyroidism and ophthalmopathy. Study-wide results and caveats: Ophthalmopathy was told apart from stable hyperthyroidism by a 13 V-J model.

V was clipped by 5 bases and J by 3 bases, with 16 bases between them. Germline V gene data show CDR1 as SGHTA and CDR2 as FQGNSA. The length of the CDR3 is 16 residues. Regions amplified from RNA transcripts were the TCR beta CDR3 regions. An initial round of RT-PCR targeting the TCR CDR3 relied on the HTBI primer set. TCRdb itself ran the multiplex PCR reads through MiXCR, one entry per CDR3 protein. This sample yields approximately 600,000 distinct CDR3 sequences, of which less than 25% are seen a single time; under 35% belongs to the top ten. The specimen sequenced was blood. This chain uses TRBV7-2 with TRBJ1-4, with D perhaps matching TRBD1 (6 bases). The receptor was derived from a young man with Graves' ophthalmopathy. In nucleotides, the CDR3 is TGTGCCAGCAGCCCGGTAGGGGCAGGGGCTAATGAAAAACTGTTTTTT. Protein: CASSPVGAGANEKLFF.